A few counts support the clone carrying this T cell receptor (beta chain). Its target is not known. It was with a sample-barcoded 5' primer and a J-beta primer mix that a second PCR of about 7 to 12 cycles was run. One entry per CDR3 protein, called by TCRdb with MiXCR from the 5' RACE reads. The sample includes 850,000 to 1,300,000 distinct CDR3 sequences, 45% of them seen just once. Healthy Russian Caucasian donors spanned ages about 6 to 100 years. Per-sample PBMC isolation yielded at least 7 million cells. These data are taken from a study of blood T cells in healthy people across ages. Points from the study as a whole: Per million T cells, TCR beta diversity dropped about linearly as age rose.

Sequencing used blood. This sequence originates from a woman aged 55-69 years in good health.

CDR3 in amino acids: CATSQGSGPYEQYF. CDR3 DNA sequence: TGTGCCACCAGTCAAGGAAGCGGTCCCTACGAGCAGTACTTC. The chain is built from TRBV15 and TRBJ2-7; D possibly corresponds to TRBD2 (5 bases). The V end was cut by 6 bases, the J end by 2 bases, with 14 bases between. The CDR3 loop spans 14 amino acids. Germline CDR1 is LNHNV and CDR2 is YYDKDF (reference sequence).